Following are 7 T cell receptor beta chains from one sample sequenced in a study of blood T cell repertoires in COVID-19. Assay: immunoSEQ multiplex PCR; the TCRdb copy retains only in-frame clones and omits some. The repertoire holds over 30,000 clones, with more than 60% as singletons. Sequencing was done on a sample of peripheral blood. These receptor sequences come from a man aged 80 or over with active or convalescent COVID-19.

V is TRBV27 and J is TRBJ2-2; the D is unclear. The ends were cut back, 1 base at V and 7 bases at J, with 10 bases in the middle. CDR3 size: 14 residues. The germline V gene has CDR1 MNHEY and CDR2 SMNVEV (reference sequence). The CDR3 loop reads CASSLWQAHGELFF. In DNA form, the CDR3 reads TGTGCCAGCAGTTTATGGCAGGCTCACGGGGAGCTGTTTTTT.

The chain recombines TRBV7-9 with TRBJ1-5, with TRBD1 as a possible D gene (5 bases). Looked up from germline, CDR1 is SEHNR and CDR2 is FQNEAQ (reference sequence). V was pared by 1 base and J by 6 bases, with 13 bases between. This CDR3 is built from 15 residues. CDR3 nucleotide sequence: TGTGCCAGCAGCTTAGACTTCAGGGTCTCTCAGCCCCAGCATTTT. Translation gives CASSLDFRVSQPQHF.

This chain joins TRBV7-9 and TRBJ1-1; a weak D match, TRBD1 (6 bases). Germline V lookup: CDR1 SEHNR, CDR2 FQNEAQ (reference sequence). The V and J ends lost 0 bases and 2 bases respectively, with 10 bases between them. This CDR3 contains 15 residues. The CDR3 DNA reads TGTGCCAGCAGCTTAGCGTCAGGGGCTAACACTGAAGCTTTCTTT. This codes for CASSLASGANTEAFF.

V gene TRBV28 combines with J gene TRBJ2-5; TRBD2 matches at 12 bases. With 7 bases clipped from V and 5 bases from J, the junction kept 8 bases outside the gene matches. Germline CDR1 reads MDHEN; CDR2 reads SYDVKM. CDR3 size: 15 residues. CDR3 sequence reads: CASTQTSGSGETQYF. Written as DNA, the CDR3 is TGTGCCAGCACACAGACTAGCGGGAGTGGTGAGACCCAGTACTTC.

The V and J genes are TRBV27 and TRBJ2-1; 11 bases are shared with TRBD2. The CDR3 runs 15 residues. Trimming removed 6 bases from V and 9 bases from J; junction bases left unmatched: 10. Germline-derived CDR1 and CDR2 are MNHEY and SMNVEV (reference sequence). DNA of the CDR3: TGTGCCAGCAGGGAAACTAGCGGGAGATTGGGTGAGCAGTTCTTC. Protein sequence: CASRETSGRLGEQFF.

This clone was seen only once. The rearrangement links TRBV11-3 to TRBJ2-2; TRBD1 aligns across 7 bases. The CDR3 contains 15 residues. V lost 4 bases and J lost 4; bases outside the gene matches: 6. Germline CDR1 is SGHNT and CDR2 is YENEEA. This CDR3 is CASSSGQDLTGELFF. Here the CDR3 DNA reads TGTGCCAGCAGCTCCGGACAGGACCTCACCGGGGAGCTGTTTTTT.

The rearrangement joins TRBV7-9 to TRBJ1-1, with 7 bases matching TRBD1. Germline loops: CDR1 SEHNR, CDR2 FQNEAQ (reference sequence). J lost 3 bases, V lost 9 bases, and 1 base had no gene match. The CDR3 consists of 11 residues. In DNA form, the CDR3 reads TGTGCCAGTCAGGGGGACACTGAAGCTTTCTTT. Its translation is CASQGDTEAFF.